Presented here are 3 T cell receptor beta chains from one specimen sequenced in a study of human T cells and chemical hapten exposure. The time point: patch test 1, 2 weeks after DPC sensitization. Treatment here: therapeutic diphenylcyclopropenone sensitization with weekly scalp DPC. MiXCR was run by TCRdb on the RACE reads, yielding one entry per CDR3 protein. In the table there are 75,000 to 95,000 distinct CDR3 sequences, over 9.5% of which are singletons. This specimen was whole blood, taken in connection with sensitization to the hapten diphenylcyclopropenone (DPC). Receptors were obtained from an older woman with alopecia areata. Some clones in this sample may be carry-over from other donors' samples.

This clonotype appeared many times. This sequence joins TRBV6-5 and TRBJ2-3, with 8 bases lining up with TRBD1. Germline values: CDR1 MNHEY, CDR2 SVGAGI. This CDR3 region has 13 residues. Trimming took 6 bases from V and 2 from J; bases not matched to a gene: 1. The CDR3 DNA follows: TGTGCCAGCAGGGACAGGGTCACAGATACGCAGTATTTT. As protein: CASRDRVTDTQYF.

Only a few counts were recorded for this clonotype. J is TRBJ1-2 and V is TRBV2, with unresolved D. Germline CDR1 is SNHLY and CDR2 is FYNNEI. V was trimmed by 3 bases and J by 6 bases, leaving 14 bases between them. The CDR3 extends over 14 amino acids. CDR3 amino acids: CASSENGVDDGYTF. The CDR3 DNA is TGTGCCAGCAGTGAGAATGGGGTGGACGATGGCTACACCTTC.

The chain recombines TRBV27 with TRBJ2-3, with TRBD1 as a possible D gene (6 bases). V lost 4 bases and J 4 bases, leaving 9 bases between the germline ends. The CDR3 totals 13 residues. Germline assignment: CDR1 MNHEY and CDR2 SMNVEV (reference sequence). CDR3 DNA sequence: TGTGCCAGCAGTTACGAGGGGGCAGATACGCAGTATTTT. It translates to CASSYEGADTQYF.